This entry describes one T cell receptor (beta chain). Its matching antigen is unknown. Measured with immunoSEQ multiplex PCR; TCRdb has only the in-frame clones, and not every one. The sample carries around 130,000 clones, 90% to 95% recorded once. V lost 5 bases and J 6 bases, leaving 18 bases between the germline ends. CDR1 SGHRS and CDR2 YFSETQ come from the germline V gene. The CDR3 runs to 14 residues. These data originate in a study of human thymus T cells. Whole-study results and caveats: What related research reported was that thymic repertoires overlapped highly among unrelated individuals. Within thymic and blood repertoires, V and J gene usage appeared to be biased.

Corrective cardiac operations yielded the resected thymus tissue. The people who donated were healthy Finnish babies having corrective surgery for congenital heart defects. The chain carries TRBV5-1 and TRBJ2-7, with a weak D call TRBD2 (5 bases). The clonotype was recovered from a boy younger than two with a congenital heart defect but otherwise immunologically healthy. Sequences were obtained from thymus tissue. CDR3 bases: TGCGCCAGCAGATCCACAGAGTACAGCGGCGAGCAGTACTTC. This codes for CASRSTEYSGEQYF.